This T cell receptor beta chain originates from a study of OX40 agonist ivuxolimab in advanced cancers. The CDR3 has 15 amino acids. Trimming removed 5 bases at V and 0 bases at J, with 14 bases between. Germline CDR1 reads MNHEY; CDR2 reads SMNVEV (reference sequence). Measured with immunoSEQ multiplex PCR; TCRdb has only the in-frame clones, and not every one. The sample lists tens of thousands of clones, 75% to 90% occurring once. The V gene is TRBV27, the J gene TRBJ2-7; D remains unclear. The material was CD4+ or CD8+ T cells sorted from blood, obtained in a trial of the OX40 agonist ivuxolimab. The TCR comes from an adult with an advanced solid tumor such as melanoma, head and neck, liver or kidney cancer. CDR3 in DNA: TGTGCCAGCAGTCCCCGGACCGTGAGCTCCTACGAGCAGTACTTC. Protein: CASSPRTVSSYEQYF.